This T cell receptor (beta chain) derives from a study of blood T cell repertoires in COVID-19. Original analysis: Nucleated cell number was recorded as an estimate derived from reference gene primer amplification. The method was immunoSEQ multiplex PCR; TCRdb's version includes in-frame clones alone and lacks a portion of them. V and J calls plus clone size are reproduced from that table; the DNA served to infer D and trimming. Here the sample spans about 310,000 clones, about 90% being singletons. The sequencing sample was made of peripheral blood. This TCR was sampled from a man aged 18 to 29 with active or convalescent COVID-19.

The DNA of the CDR3 is TGTGCCACCAGTACCCCACCGGGGACAGGGGACACCAATGAGCAGTTCTTC. Translated, it gives CATSTPPGTGDTNEQFF. The genes are TRBV24-1 and TRBJ2-1; 10 bases fit TRBD1. The CDR3 has 17 amino acids. Per germline, CDR1 KGHDR and CDR2 SFDVKD. V lost 6 bases to trimming and J lost 6 bases; unmatched junction nucleotides: 13.